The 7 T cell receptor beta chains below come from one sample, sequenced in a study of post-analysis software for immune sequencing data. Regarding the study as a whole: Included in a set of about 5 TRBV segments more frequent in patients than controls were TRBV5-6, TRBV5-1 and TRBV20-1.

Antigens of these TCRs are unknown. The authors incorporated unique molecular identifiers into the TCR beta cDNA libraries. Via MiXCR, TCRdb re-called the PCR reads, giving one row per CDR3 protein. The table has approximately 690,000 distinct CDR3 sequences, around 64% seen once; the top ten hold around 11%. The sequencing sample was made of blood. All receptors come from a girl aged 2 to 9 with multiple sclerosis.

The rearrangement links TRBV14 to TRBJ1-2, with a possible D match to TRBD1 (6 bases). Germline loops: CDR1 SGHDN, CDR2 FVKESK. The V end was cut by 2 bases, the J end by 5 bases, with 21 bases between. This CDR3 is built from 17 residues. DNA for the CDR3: TGTGCCAGCAGCCAACGACCTAAACAGACAGGATCTTATGGCTACACCTTC. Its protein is CASSQRPKQTGSYGYTF. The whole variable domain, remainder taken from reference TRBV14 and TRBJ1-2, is EAGVTQFPSHSVIEKGQTVTLRCDPISGHDNLYWYRRVMGKEIKFLLHFVKESKQDESGMPNNRFLAERTGGTYSTLKVQPAELEDSGVYFCASSQRPKQTGSYGYTFGSGTRLTVV.

The CDR3 protein is CASSWARVQGAWGYTF. The CDR3 region has the DNA TGTGCCAGCAGCTGGGCACGCGTACAGGGGGCGTGGGGCTACACCTTC. V usage is TRBV5-8 and J usage is TRBJ1-2; 9 bases line up with TRBD1. J was trimmed by 8 bases and V by 3 bases; bases with no gene match: 14. This CDR3 contains 16 residues. Germline V lookup: CDR1 SGHTS, CDR2 YDEGEE.

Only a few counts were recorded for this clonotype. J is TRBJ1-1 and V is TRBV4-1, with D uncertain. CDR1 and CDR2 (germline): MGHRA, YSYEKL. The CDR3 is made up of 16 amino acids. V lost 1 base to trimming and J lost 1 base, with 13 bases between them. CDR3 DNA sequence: TGCGCCAGCAGCCAAGGTAGGGAATCCTGGAACACTGAAGCTTTCTTT. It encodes CASSQGRESWNTEAFF.

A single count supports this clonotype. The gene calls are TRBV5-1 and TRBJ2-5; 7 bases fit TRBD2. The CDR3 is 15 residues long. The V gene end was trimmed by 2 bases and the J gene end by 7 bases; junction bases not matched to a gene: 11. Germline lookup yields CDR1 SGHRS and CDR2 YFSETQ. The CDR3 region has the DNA TGCGCCAGCAGCTTCGGATCGGGAGGCGGAGGGACCCAGTACTTC. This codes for CASSFGSGGGGTQYF.

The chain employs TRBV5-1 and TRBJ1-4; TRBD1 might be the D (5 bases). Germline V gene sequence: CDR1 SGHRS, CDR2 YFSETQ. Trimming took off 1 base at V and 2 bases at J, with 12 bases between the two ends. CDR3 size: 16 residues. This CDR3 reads CASSLIEGTTNEKLFF. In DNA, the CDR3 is TGCGCCAGCAGCTTGATCGAGGGGACGACTAATGAAAAACTGTTTTTT.

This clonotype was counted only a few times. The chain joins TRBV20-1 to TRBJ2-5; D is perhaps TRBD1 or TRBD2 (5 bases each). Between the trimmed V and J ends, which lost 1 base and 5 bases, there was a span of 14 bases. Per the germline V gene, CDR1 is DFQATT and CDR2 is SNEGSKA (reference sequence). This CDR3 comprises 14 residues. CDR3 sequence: CSARVGTQGETQYF. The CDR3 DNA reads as TGCAGTGCTAGAGTGGGGACCCAAGGGGAGACCCAGTACTTC.

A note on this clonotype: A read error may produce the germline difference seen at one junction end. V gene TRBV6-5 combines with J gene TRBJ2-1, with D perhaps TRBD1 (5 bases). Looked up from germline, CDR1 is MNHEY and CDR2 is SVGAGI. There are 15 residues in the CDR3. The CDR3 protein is CAGSFSRDRGNEQFF. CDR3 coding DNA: TGTGCCGGCAGTTTTTCCAGGGATCGCGGCAATGAGCAGTTCTTC.